These 2 T cell receptor beta chains were sequenced from one sample in a study of cytomegalovirus exposure and HLA in healthy donors. Primers included in the PCR were 60 Vbeta and 13 Jbeta primers. Profiled with immunoSEQ multiplex PCR; TCRdb holds only in-frame clones, not every one. The sample lists about 160,000 clones; roughly 82% were seen once. Sequencing was performed on PBMCs. The receptors were gathered from a man in his fifties in good health and CMV-seropositive.

J is TRBJ2-5 and V is TRBV7-9, with TRBD2 matching 9 bases. The J call may be incorrect, as the DNA end agrees better with TRBJ2-7. Germline V gene lookup returns CDR1 SEHNR and CDR2 FQNEAQ (reference sequence). This CDR3 has 16 residues. DNA of the CDR3: TGTGCCAGCAGCACTCGTACCGGGACTAGCTTCTACGAGCAGTACTTC. The encoded protein is CASSTRTGTSFYEQYF.

This clone was observed a single time. The V and J genes are TRBV7-2 and TRBJ2-2, with D perhaps matching TRBD2 (6 bases). CDR3 length equals 15 residues. Trimming cost V 4 bases and J 5 bases, with 14 bases left between them. CDR1 SGHTA and CDR2 FQGNSA come from the germline V gene. The CDR3 nucleotides read TGTGCCAGCAGCTCAGGACTGGGGGGTACCGGGGAGCTGTTTTTT. Protein sequence: CASSSGLGGTGELFF.